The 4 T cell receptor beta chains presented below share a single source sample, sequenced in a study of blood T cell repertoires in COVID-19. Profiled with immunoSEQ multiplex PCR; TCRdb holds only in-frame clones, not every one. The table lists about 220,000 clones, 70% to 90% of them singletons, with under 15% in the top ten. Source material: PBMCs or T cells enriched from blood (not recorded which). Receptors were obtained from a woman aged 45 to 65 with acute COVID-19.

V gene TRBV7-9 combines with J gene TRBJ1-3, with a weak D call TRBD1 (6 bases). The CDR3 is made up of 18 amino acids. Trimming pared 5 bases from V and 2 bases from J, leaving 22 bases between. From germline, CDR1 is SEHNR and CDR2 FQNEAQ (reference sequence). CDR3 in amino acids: CASSNPISGTITGNTIYF. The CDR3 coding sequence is TGTGCCAGCAGCAACCCTATCTCCGGGACAATCACTGGAAACACCATATATTTT.

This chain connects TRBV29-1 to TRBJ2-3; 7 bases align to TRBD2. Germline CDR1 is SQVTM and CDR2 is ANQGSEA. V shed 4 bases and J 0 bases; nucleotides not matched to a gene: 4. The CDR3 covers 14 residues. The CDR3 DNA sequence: TGCAGCGTTGGGGAGGGTCTTAGCACAGATACGCAGTATTTT. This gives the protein CSVGEGLSTDTQYF.

The CDR3: CASSKQRGTNYGYTF. In nucleotides, the CDR3 is TGTGCCAGTAGTAAACAGAGGGGGACTAACTATGGCTACACCTTC. The genes are TRBV19 and TRBJ1-2, with TRBD1 as a possible D gene (6 bases). Per the germline V gene, CDR1 is LNHDA and CDR2 is SQIVND (reference sequence). This CDR3 is 15 amino acids long. V was cut by 4 bases and J by 0 bases, with 12 bases left in between. Full variable domain (remainder filled in from reference TRBV19 and TRBJ1-2): DGGITQSPKYLFRKEGQNVTLSCEQNLNHDAMYWYRQDPGQGLRLIYYSQIVNDFQKGDIAEGYSVSREKKESFPLTVTSAQKNPTAFYLCASSKQRGTNYGYTFGSGTRLTVV.

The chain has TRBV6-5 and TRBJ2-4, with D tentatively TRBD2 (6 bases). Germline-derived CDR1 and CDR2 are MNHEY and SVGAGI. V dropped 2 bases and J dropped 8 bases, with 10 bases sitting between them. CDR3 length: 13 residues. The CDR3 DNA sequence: TGTGCCAGCAGTTACCAGTGGGAGGACATTCAGTACTTC. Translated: CASSYQWEDIQYF.